This TCR beta chain came from a study of Ad26.COV2.S vaccination and SARS-CoV-2 variants. Regarding treatment: some 19 received Ad26.COV2.S at low or high dose, single or two shots; 5 received placebo; per-sample allocation not given. Day 63 following the first vaccine or placebo injection was when the samples were taken. Participants' vaccine, an Ad26 vector, delivered Wuhan-strain SARS-CoV-2 spike. This CDR3 comprises 15 residues. Germline loops: CDR1 SGHDN, CDR2 FVKESK. V lost 3 bases, J lost 2 bases, and 12 bases lay in between. Assay used: immunoSEQ multiplex PCR; TCRdb lists only in-frame clones, some missing. The data hold 350,000 to 450,000 clones, with around four fifths observed a single time.

This receptor was obtained from a person between 18 and 65 years old who received the Ad26.COV2.S COVID-19 vaccine or a placebo. The genes are TRBV14 and TRBJ2-3, with D uncertain. The sample in question was peripheral blood, obtained in a trial of Ad26.COV2.S vaccine versus placebo. CDR3 protein: CASSHLASNTDTQYF. CDR3 sequence (DNA): TGTGCCAGCAGCCATCTGGCTTCAAACACAGATACGCAGTATTTT.